This TCR beta chain came from a study of T-cell reconstitution after alpha-beta-depleted transplantation in children. This clonotype was detected many times. Its antigen is as yet unknown. Unique molecular identifiers were used to barcode this TCRbeta library. MiXCR, run by TCRdb on the PCR reads, gives a single entry per CDR3 protein. The data contain 350,000 to 500,000 distinct CDR3 sequences, 43% of them singletons. Trimming cost V 3 bases and J 5 bases; bases outside gene matches: 9. CDR1 and CDR2 from the germline V gene are SEHNR and FQNEAQ (reference sequence). CDR3 length equals 16 residues. Overall study results and limits: Reportedly, roughly two months post-transplant, alpha-beta T cells arose from several hundred expanded graft clones.

The chain uses TRBV7-9 and TRBJ2-3; 9 positions agree with TRBD2. Material: PBMCs, obtained before TCRalphabeta/CD19-depleted stem cell transplant. The TCR originated in a girl aged 2 to 9 with aplastic anemia, due to receive a stem cell transplant. CDR3 region: CASSFGLANPGDTQYF. The CDR3 DNA reads TGTGCCAGCAGCTTTGGACTAGCGAACCCGGGAGATACGCAGTATTTT. The variable domain in full, completed from reference TRBV7-9 and TRBJ2-3, reads DTGVSQNPRHKITKRGQNVTFRCDPISEHNRLYWYRQTLGQGPEFLTYFQNEAQLEKSRLLSDRFSAERPKGSFSTLEIQRTEQGDSAMYLCASSFGLANPGDTQYFGPGTRLTVL.